These T cell receptor beta chains were read from a single sample in a study of T cells in Graves' hyperthyroidism and ophthalmopathy. TCRdb re-called the multiplex PCR reads with MiXCR, one entry per CDR3 protein. Altogether roughly 500,000 distinct CDR3 sequences are present, approximately 25% being singletons, with the ten largest covering around 10%. Sequenced input: blood. The source of these receptors is a woman aged 25 to 39 with Graves' ophthalmopathy. CDR3s include the opening cysteine and the closing phenylalanine or tryptophan. The order of the fields is CDR3 protein, CDR3 DNA, D gene, J gene, clone size, V gene. D genes are given only for firm matches. Size is stated for part of the rows, as once, few or many counts, or as a class when the clone is expanded.

CDR3: CASSLRGQPRHF
DNA: TGTGCCAGCAGCTTGAGAGGTCAGCCCCGGCATTTT
D: .
J: TRBJ1-5
size: many
V: TRBV7-2

CDR3: CSARAANQPQHF
DNA: TGCAGTGCTAGAGCGGCGAATCAGCCCCAGCATTTT
D: .
J: TRBJ1-5
size: many
V: TRBV20-1

CDR3: CASSVGPGGGVGNQPQHF
DNA: TGTGCCAGCAGCGTAGGACCGGGCGGGGGCGTGGGCAATCAGCCCCAGCATTTT
D: .
J: TRBJ1-5
size: .
V: TRBV9

CDR3: CAWSITGTVYEQYF
DNA: TGTGCCTGGAGTATCACCGGGACAGTCTACGAGCAGTACTTC
D: TRBD1
J: TRBJ2-7
size: many
V: TRBV30

CDR3: CASSLLRDRCFF
DNA: TGTGCCAGCAGTTTACTCCGGGACAGGTGTTTCTTT
D: TRBD1
J: TRBJ1-1
size: many
V: TRBV28

CDR3: CSARDTVSNQPKHF
DNA: TGCAGTGCTAGAGACACTGTTAGCAATCAGCCCAAGCATTTT
D: .
J: TRBJ1-5
size: .
V: TRBV20-1

CDR3: CASSIGRGNYGYTF
DNA: TGTGCCAGCAGTATCGGCAGGGGAAACTATGGCTACACCTTC
D: .
J: TRBJ1-2
size: many
V: TRBV12-3/TRBV12-4

CDR3: CASSDRDDYGYTF
DNA: TGTGCCAGCAGCGATAGGGACGACTATGGCTACACCTTC
D: .
J: TRBJ1-2
size: many
V: TRBV6-1

CDR3: CASSLGTNVGPQHF
DNA: TGTGCCAGCAGCCTCGGGACTAATGTTGGGCCCCAGCATTTT
D: .
J: TRBJ1-5
size: .
V: TRBV12-3/TRBV12-4

CDR3: CASSSLYNAGELFF
DNA: TGTGCCAGCAGCTCATTATACAACGCCGGGGAGCTGTTTTTT
D: .
J: TRBJ2-2
size: .
V: TRBV7-2

CDR3: CASSVGRGPYEQYF
DNA: TGTGCCAGCAGCGTAGGGCGGGGGCCCTACGAGCAGTACTTC
D: .
J: TRBJ2-7
size: many
V: TRBV9

CDR3: CATSRGTGGNYGYTF
DNA: TGTGCCACCAGCCGAGGGACAGGGGGGAACTATGGCTACACCTTC
D: TRBD1
J: TRBJ1-2
size: .
V: TRBV24-1

CDR3: CASSYSGRGRLSRGYTF
DNA: TGTGCCAGCAGTTACTCGGGGAGGGGGCGACTTTCAAGAGGCTACACCTTC
D: TRBD1
J: TRBJ1-2
size: many
V: TRBV6-5

CDR3: CASSPLQGASGELFF
DNA: TGTGCCAGCAGCCCACTACAGGGAGCCTCCGGGGAGCTGTTTTTT
D: .
J: TRBJ2-2
size: .
V: TRBV7-3

CDR3: CASSDQGDTEAFF
DNA: TGTGCCAGCAGTGACCAGGGGGACACTGAAGCTTTCTTT
D: TRBD1
J: TRBJ1-1
size: many
V: TRBV2

CDR3: CASSQDRGLNQPQHF
DNA: TGTGCCAGCAGCCAAGATCGGGGGCTCAATCAGCCCCAGCATTTT
D: .
J: TRBJ1-5
size: many
V: TRBV3-1

CDR3: CAWSGGSYEQYF
DNA: TGTGCCTGGTCTGGGGGCTCCTACGAGCAGTACTTC
D: .
J: TRBJ2-7
size: few
V: TRBV30

CDR3: CASSATGQGVYGYTF
DNA: TGTGCCAGCAGTGCAACGGGACAGGGGGTTTATGGCTACACCTTC
D: TRBD1
J: TRBJ1-2
size: many
V: TRBV27

CDR3: CASSYPDRRQYF
DNA: TGTGCCAGCAGTTACCCTGACAGGAGGCAGTACTTC
D: .
J: TRBJ2-7
size: .
V: TRBV6-2/TRBV6-3

CDR3: CASSPGHAKNIQYF
DNA: TGTGCCAGCAGTCCGGGACATGCCAAAAACATTCAGTACTTC
D: .
J: TRBJ2-4
size: many
V: TRBV27

CDR3: CASSTLGYYGYTF
DNA: TGTGCCAGCAGTACACTTGGGTACTATGGCTACACCTTC
D: .
J: TRBJ1-2
size: many
V: TRBV6-5

CDR3: CATSRVGGGSPLHF
DNA: TGTGCCACCAGCAGAGTAGGGGGAGGTTCACCCCTCCACTTT
D: .
J: TRBJ1-6
size: many
V: TRBV15

CDR3: CASILTSTDLQETQYF
DNA: TGTGCCAGCATCCTGACATCGACCGACCTACAAGAGACCCAGTACTTC
D: .
J: TRBJ2-5
size: .
V: TRBV12-3/TRBV12-4

CDR3: CASSLGTGGQHYGYTF
DNA: TGCGCCAGCAGCTTGGGAACCGGGGGGCAGCACTATGGCTACACCTTC
D: .
J: TRBJ1-2
size: .
V: TRBV5-1

CDR3: CASSKSRSGETQYF
DNA: TGTGCCAGTAGTAAGAGCCGATCGGGGGAGACCCAGTACTTC
D: .
J: TRBJ2-5
size: many
V: TRBV19

CDR3: CASSSIWDRVRFEQYF
DNA: TGTGCCAGCAGCTCGATATGGGACAGGGTGCGCTTCGAGCAGTACTTC
D: TRBD1
J: TRBJ2-7
size: few
V: TRBV11-2

CDR3: CASSWKHSSEQYF
DNA: TGTGCCAGCAGCTGGAAGCATAGTAGCGAGCAGTACTTC
D: .
J: TRBJ2-7
size: .
V: TRBV7-2

CDR3: CASSLSTGVGEQYF
DNA: TGCGCCAGCAGCCTCAGCACAGGGGTCGGCGAGCAGTACTTC
D: TRBD1
J: TRBJ2-7
size: many
V: TRBV4-1

CDR3: CSSQDNGYTF
DNA: TGCAGCTCGCAGGACAATGGCTACACCTTC
D: .
J: TRBJ1-2
size: many
V: TRBV29-1

CDR3: CASSNGYEQYF
DNA: TGTGCCAGCAGTAATGGCTACGAGCAGTACTTC
D: .
J: TRBJ2-7
size: many
V: TRBV6-2/TRBV6-3

CDR3: CASSAEPGQGFYEQYF
DNA: TGCGCCAGCAGCGCCGAACCGGGACAGGGTTTTTACGAGCAGTACTTC
D: TRBD1
J: TRBJ2-7
size: many
V: TRBV5-1

CDR3: CASSLTGLSGGYTF
DNA: TGTGCCAGCAGCTTAACAGGCCTCAGCGGGGGCTACACCTTC
D: .
J: TRBJ1-2
size: many
V: TRBV7-9

CDR3: CASSQKRAHQPQHF
DNA: TGCGCCAGCAGCCAAAAAAGGGCTCATCAGCCCCAGCATTTT
D: .
J: TRBJ1-5
size: many
V: TRBV4-1

CDR3: CSALDSTRSYEQYF
DNA: TGCAGTGCTCTTGACAGTACAAGATCCTACGAGCAGTACTTC
D: .
J: TRBJ2-7
size: many
V: TRBV20-1

CDR3: CASSEIGANQPQHF
DNA: TGTGCCAGCAGTGAGATAGGGGCAAATCAGCCCCAGCATTTT
D: .
J: TRBJ1-5
size: .
V: TRBV25-1

CDR3: CASSQEDSSSYEQYF
DNA: TGTGCCAGCAGCCAGGAAGACAGTTCCTCCTACGAGCAGTACTTC
D: .
J: TRBJ2-7
size: .
V: TRBV4-2

CDR3: CSVKGGANVLTF
DNA: TGCAGCGTTAAAGGTGGGGCCAACGTCCTGACTTTC
D: .
J: TRBJ2-6
size: many
V: TRBV29-1

CDR3: CAIRPGTGSSSPLHF
DNA: TGTGCCATCAGGCCCGGGACAGGGAGTTCTTCACCCCTCCACTTT
D: TRBD1
J: TRBJ1-6
size: few
V: TRBV10-3

CDR3: CASIQGNTEAFF
DNA: TGTGCCAGCATACAGGGGAACACTGAAGCTTTCTTT
D: .
J: TRBJ1-1
size: many
V: TRBV28

CDR3: CASSPRLGTGNTGELFF
DNA: TGTGCCAGCAGCCCTCGCCTAGGGACAGGGAACACCGGGGAGCTGTTTTTT
D: TRBD1
J: TRBJ2-2
size: few
V: TRBV11-2

CDR3: CASSGPQRTYEQYF
DNA: TGCGCCAGCAGCGGACCCCAGCGGACCTACGAGCAGTACTTC
D: .
J: TRBJ2-7
size: .
V: TRBV5-1

CDR3: CASSEAAEPGANVLSF
DNA: TGTGCCAGCAGTGAAGCGGCAGAACCTGGGGCCAACGTCCTGAGTTTC
D: .
J: TRBJ2-6
size: few
V: TRBV6-1

CDR3: CASRGDGMNTEAFF
DNA: TGTGCCAGCAGGGGGGACGGAATGAACACTGAAGCTTTCTTT
D: .
J: TRBJ1-1
size: many
V: TRBV2

CDR3: CASTSGRSGNTIYF
DNA: TGTGCCAGTACTAGTGGCCGCTCTGGAAACACCATATATTTT
D: .
J: TRBJ1-3
size: .
V: TRBV19

CDR3: CASSSRTEAYEQYF
DNA: TGTGCCAGCAGCTCGAGGACAGAGGCCTACGAGCAGTACTTC
D: .
J: TRBJ2-7
size: .
V: TRBV7-9

CDR3: CASRGQGENIQYF
DNA: TGTGCCAGCCGGGGACAGGGCGAAAACATTCAGTACTTC
D: TRBD1
J: TRBJ2-4
size: many
V: TRBV6-1

CDR3: CSAMISGGQETQYF
DNA: TGCAGTGCTATGATTAGCGGGGGTCAAGAGACCCAGTACTTC
D: TRBD2
J: TRBJ2-5
size: .
V: TRBV20-1

CDR3: CASSLRTGGWETQYF
DNA: TGTGCCAGCAGTTTAAGGACGGGGGGCTGGGAGACCCAGTACTTC
D: .
J: TRBJ2-5
size: many
V: TRBV28

CDR3: CATSAGQGNNQPQHF
DNA: TGTGCCACCAGCGCGGGACAGGGGAACAATCAGCCCCAGCATTTT
D: TRBD1
J: TRBJ1-5
size: .
V: TRBV15

CDR3: CAWGDRSYEQYF
DNA: TGTGCCTGGGGGGACAGGTCCTACGAGCAGTACTTC
D: TRBD1
J: TRBJ2-7
size: .
V: TRBV30

CDR3: CASSPDPGRHGYTF
DNA: TGTGCCAGCAGTCCCGACCCCGGCCGCCATGGCTACACCTTC
D: .
J: TRBJ1-2
size: many
V: TRBV6-1